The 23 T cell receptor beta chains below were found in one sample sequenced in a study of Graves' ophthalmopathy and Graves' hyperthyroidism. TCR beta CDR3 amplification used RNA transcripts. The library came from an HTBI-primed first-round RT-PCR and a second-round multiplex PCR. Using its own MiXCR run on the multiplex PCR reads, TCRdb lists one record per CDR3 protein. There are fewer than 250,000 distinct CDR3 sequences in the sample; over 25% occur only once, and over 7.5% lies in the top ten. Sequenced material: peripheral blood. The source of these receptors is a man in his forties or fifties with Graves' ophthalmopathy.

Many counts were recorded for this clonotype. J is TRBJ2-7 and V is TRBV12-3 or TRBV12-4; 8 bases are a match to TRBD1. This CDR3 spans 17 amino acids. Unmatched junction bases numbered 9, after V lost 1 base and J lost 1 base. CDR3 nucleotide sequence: TGTGCCAGCAGTTTAGTGTTTGGGGACAGGTCATCCTACGAGCAGTACTTC. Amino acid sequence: CASSLVFGDRSSYEQYF.

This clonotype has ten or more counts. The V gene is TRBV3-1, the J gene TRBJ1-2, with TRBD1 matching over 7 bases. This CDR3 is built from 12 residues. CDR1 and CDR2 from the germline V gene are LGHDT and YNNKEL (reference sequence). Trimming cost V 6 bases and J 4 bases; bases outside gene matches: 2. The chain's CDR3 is CASRGGTYGYTF. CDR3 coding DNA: TGTGCCAGCAGAGGGGGCACCTATGGCTACACCTTC. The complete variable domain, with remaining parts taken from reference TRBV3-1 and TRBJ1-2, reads DTAVSQTPKYLVTQMGNDKSIKCEQNLGHDTMYWYKQDSKKFLKIMFSYNNKELIINETVPNRFSPKSPDKAHLNLHINSLELGDSAVYFCASRGGTYGYTFGSGTRLTVV.

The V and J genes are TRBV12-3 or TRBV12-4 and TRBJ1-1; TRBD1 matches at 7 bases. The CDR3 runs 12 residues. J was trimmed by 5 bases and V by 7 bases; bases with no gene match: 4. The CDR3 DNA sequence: TGTGCCAGCAACTTGGGACAGACTGAAGCTTTCTTT. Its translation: CASNLGQTEAFF.

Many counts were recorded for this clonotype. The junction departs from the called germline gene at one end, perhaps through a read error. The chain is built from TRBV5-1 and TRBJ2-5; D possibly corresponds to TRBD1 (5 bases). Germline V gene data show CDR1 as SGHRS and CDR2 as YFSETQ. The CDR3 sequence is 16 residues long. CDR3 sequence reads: CASSLGARALQEAQYF. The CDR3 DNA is TGCGCCAGCAGCTTGGGCGCCAGGGCTCTTCAAGAGGCCCAGTACTTC.

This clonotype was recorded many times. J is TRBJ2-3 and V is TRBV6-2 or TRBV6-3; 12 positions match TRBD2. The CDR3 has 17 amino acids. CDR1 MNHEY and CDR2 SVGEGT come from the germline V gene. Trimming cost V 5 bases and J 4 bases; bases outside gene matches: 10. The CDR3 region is CASSPQTSGRSADTQYF. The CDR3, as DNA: TGTGCCAGCAGTCCCCAGACTAGCGGGAGATCGGCAGATACGCAGTATTTT.

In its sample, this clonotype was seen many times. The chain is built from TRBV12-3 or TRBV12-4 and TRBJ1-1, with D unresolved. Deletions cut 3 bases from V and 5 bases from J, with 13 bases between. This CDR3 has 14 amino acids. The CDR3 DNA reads TGTGCCAGCAGTTTTACGACGGCGGGGACTGAAGCTTTCTTT. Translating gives CASSFTTAGTEAFF.

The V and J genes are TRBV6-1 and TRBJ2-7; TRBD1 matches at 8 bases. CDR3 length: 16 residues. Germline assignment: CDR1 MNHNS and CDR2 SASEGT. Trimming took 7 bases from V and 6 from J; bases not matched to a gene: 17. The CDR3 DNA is TGTGCCAGCAATAATGAATTACGTCCAGGGGGCGTCGAGCAGTACTTC. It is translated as CASNNELRPGGVEQYF.

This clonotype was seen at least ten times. The CDR3 DNA is TGTGCCAGCAGTACGGGCTACGAGCAGTACTTC. Its translation: CASSTGYEQYF. V and J are TRBV6-2 or TRBV6-3 and TRBJ2-7; no clear D gene. Germline V gene data show CDR1 as MNHEY and CDR2 as SVGEGT. The CDR3 is 11 residues long. V lost 5 bases and J lost 3, with 5 bases in between.

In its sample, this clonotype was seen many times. The CDR3 DNA is TGTGCCAGCAGTTTATACCTGGCCCGGGAGACCACTGAAGCTTTCTTT. This sequence encodes CASSLYLARETTEAFF. The rearrangement joins TRBV27 to TRBJ1-1; D gene unclear. This CDR3 contains 16 residues. V lost 1 base and J 4 bases, leaving 16 bases between the germline ends. The germline V gene encodes CDR1 MNHEY and CDR2 SMNVEV (reference sequence).

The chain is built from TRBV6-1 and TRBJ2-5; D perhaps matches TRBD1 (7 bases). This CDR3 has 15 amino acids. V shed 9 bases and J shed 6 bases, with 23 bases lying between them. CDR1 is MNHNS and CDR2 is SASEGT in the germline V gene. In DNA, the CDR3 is TGTGCCAGTTCAGGGGGGACAGCAGGAATGAAGACCCAGTACTTC. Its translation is CASSGGTAGMKTQYF.

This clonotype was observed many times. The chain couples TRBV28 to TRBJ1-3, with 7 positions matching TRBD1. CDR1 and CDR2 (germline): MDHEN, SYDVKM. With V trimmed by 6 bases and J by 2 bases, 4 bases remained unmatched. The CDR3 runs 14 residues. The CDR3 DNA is TGTGCCAGCAGACCAGGGGGTGCTGGAAACACCATATATTTT. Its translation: CASRPGGAGNTIYF. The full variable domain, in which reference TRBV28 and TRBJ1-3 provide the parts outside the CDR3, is DVKVTQSSRYLVKRTGEKVFLECVQDMDHENMFWYRQDPGLGLRLIYFSYDVKMKEKGDIPEGYSVSREKKERFSLILESASTNQTSMYLCASRPGGAGNTIYFGEGSWLTVV.

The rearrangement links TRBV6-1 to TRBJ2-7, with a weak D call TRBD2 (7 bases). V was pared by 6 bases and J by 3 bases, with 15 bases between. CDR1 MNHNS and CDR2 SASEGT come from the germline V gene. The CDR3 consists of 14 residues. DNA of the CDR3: TGTGCCAGCAGACAGGGCGGGAGTAGCTACGAGCAGTACTTC. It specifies CASRQGGSSYEQYF.

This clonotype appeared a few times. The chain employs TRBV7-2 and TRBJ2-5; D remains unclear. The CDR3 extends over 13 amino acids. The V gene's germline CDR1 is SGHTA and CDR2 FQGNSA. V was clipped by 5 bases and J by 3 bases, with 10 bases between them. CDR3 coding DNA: TGTGCCAGCAGCCTTTTCCCAAAAGAGACCCAGTACTTC. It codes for CASSLFPKETQYF.

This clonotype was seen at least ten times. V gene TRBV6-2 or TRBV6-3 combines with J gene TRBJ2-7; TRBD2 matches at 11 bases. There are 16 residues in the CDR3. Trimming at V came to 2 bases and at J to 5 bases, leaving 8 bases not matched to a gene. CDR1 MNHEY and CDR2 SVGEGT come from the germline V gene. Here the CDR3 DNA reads TGTGCCAGCAGTTACCCGACTAGCGGGATCGGGGACGAGCAGTACTTC. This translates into CASSYPTSGIGDEQYF.

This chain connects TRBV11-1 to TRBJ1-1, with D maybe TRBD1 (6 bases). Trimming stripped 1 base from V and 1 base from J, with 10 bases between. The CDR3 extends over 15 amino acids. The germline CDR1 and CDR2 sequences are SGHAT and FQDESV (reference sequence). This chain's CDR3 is CASSLVGQPNTEAFF. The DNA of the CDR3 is TGTGCCAGCAGCTTAGTAGGACAGCCGAACACTGAAGCTTTCTTT.

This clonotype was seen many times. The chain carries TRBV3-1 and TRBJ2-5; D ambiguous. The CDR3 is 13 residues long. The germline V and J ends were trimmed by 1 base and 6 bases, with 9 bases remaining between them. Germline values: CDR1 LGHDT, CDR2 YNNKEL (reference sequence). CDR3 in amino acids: CASSQGLGKTQYF. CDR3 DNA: TGTGCCAGCAGCCAAGGTCTGGGGAAGACCCAGTACTTC.

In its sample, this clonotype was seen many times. The DNA of the CDR3 is TGTGCCAGCTCACCCCTGGCCGATACCTACGAGCAGTACTTC. It encodes CASSPLADTYEQYF. The chain has TRBV18 and TRBJ2-7; D call uncertain. The V end was cut by 3 bases, the J end by 2 bases, with 11 bases between. The CDR3 extends over 14 amino acids. Per the germline V gene, CDR1 is KGHSH and CDR2 is LQKENI. The variable domain in full, with the rest retrieved from reference TRBV18 and TRBJ2-7, is NAGVMQNPRHLVRRRGQEARLRCSPMKGHSHVYWYRQLPEEGLKFMVYLQKENIIDESGMPKERFSAEFPKEGPSILRIQQVVRGDSAAYFCASSPLADTYEQYFGPGTRLTVT.

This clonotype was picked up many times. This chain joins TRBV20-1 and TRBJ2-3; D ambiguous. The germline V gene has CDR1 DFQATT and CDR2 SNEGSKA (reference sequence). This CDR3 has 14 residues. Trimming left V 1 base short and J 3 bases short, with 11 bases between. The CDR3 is CSARALPLTDTQYF. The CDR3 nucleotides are TGCAGTGCTAGAGCTCTCCCTTTGACAGATACGCAGTATTTT.

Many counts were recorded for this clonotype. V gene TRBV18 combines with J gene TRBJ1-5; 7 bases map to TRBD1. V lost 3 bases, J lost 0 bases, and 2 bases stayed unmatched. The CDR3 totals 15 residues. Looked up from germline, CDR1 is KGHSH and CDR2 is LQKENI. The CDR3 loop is CASSPGTVSNQPQHF. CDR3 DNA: TGTGCCAGCTCACCTGGGACAGTTAGCAATCAGCCCCAGCATTTT. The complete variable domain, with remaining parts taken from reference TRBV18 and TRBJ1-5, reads NAGVMQNPRHLVRRRGQEARLRCSPMKGHSHVYWYRQLPEEGLKFMVYLQKENIIDESGMPKERFSAEFPKEGPSILRIQQVVRGDSAAYFCASSPGTVSNQPQHFGDGTRLSIL.

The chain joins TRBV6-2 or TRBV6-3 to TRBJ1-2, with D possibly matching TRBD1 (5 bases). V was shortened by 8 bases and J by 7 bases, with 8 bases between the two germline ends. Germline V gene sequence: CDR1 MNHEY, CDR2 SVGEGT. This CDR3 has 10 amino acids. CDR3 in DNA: TGTGCCAGCCGACAGTTTGGCTACACCTTC. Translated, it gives CASRQFGYTF.

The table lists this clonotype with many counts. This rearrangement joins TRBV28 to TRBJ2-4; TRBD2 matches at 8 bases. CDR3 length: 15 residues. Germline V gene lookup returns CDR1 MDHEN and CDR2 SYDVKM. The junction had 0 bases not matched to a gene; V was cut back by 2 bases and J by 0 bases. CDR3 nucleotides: TGTGCCAGCAGTTTAGCGGGAGGAGCCAAAAACATTCAGTACTTC. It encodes CASSLAGGAKNIQYF.

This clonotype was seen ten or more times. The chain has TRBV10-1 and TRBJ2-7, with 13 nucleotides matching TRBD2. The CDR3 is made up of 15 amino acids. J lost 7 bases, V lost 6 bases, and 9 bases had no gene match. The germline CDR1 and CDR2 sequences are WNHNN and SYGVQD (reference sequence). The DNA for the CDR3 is TGCGCCAGCAGATTTACTAGCGGGAGGGCCAATGAGCAGTACTTC. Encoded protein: CASRFTSGRANEQYF.

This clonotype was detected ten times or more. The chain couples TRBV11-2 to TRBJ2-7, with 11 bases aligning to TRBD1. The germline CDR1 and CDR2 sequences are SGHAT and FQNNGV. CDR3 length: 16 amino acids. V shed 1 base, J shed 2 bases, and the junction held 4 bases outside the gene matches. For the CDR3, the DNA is TGTGCCAGCAGCTTAGTTCGGACAGGGGGCACCTACGAGCAGTACTTC. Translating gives CASSLVRTGGTYEQYF.